A selection of T cell receptor beta chains follows, all from one sample in a study of T cell clonotyping in hematopoietic cell transplantation. Method: immunoSEQ multiplex PCR; TCRdb's copy keeps in-frame clones and lacks some. The sample has over 5,000 clones, approximately 87% seen once. Here the sequenced sample was peripheral blood mononuclear cells, taken 100 days after allogeneic stem cell transplant. Source of these receptors: a female patient in her thirties or forties who had an allogeneic stem cell transplant from a related donor, so the T cells may come from the graft donor. Some clones in this sample may be carry-over from other donors' samples. Both conserved end residues are part of each CDR3. The D gene is left open where the match is weak. Size is omitted from some rows. Given values are once, few, many or a class for expanded clones.

V,J,D,size,CDR3,DNA
TRBV14,TRBJ2-7,NA,NA,CASSQEGISTGEQYF,TGTGCCAGCAGCCAAGAGGGAATTTCCACGGGCGAGCAGTACTTC
TRBV28,TRBJ1-1,NA,NA,CASSPPQLNTEAFF,TGTGCCAGCAGTCCCCCACAACTGAACACTGAAGCTTTCTTT
TRBV6-4,TRBJ2-3,TRBD2,NA,CASSETAGSTDTQYF,TGTGCCAGCAGTGAGACAGCGGGATCCACAGATACGCAGTATTTT
TRBV2,TRBJ2-1,TRBD2,NA,CASTSSGRGGGQFF,TGTGCCAGCACGTCTAGCGGGAGGGGAGGGGGGCAGTTCTTC
TRBV7-8,TRBJ2-7,TRBD2,NA,CASSLSGGSSYEQYF,TGTGCCAGCAGCTTATCCGGCGGGAGCTCCTACGAGCAGTACTTC
TRBV5-6,TRBJ1-4,NA,NA,CASSLVQGEATNEKLFF,TGTGCCAGCAGCTTGGTTCAGGGTGAGGCAACTAATGAAAAACTGTTTTTT
TRBV7-2,TRBJ2-1,NA,NA,CASSSNVPFNEQFF,TGTGCCAGCAGCTCGAACGTCCCGTTCAATGAGCAGTTCTTC
TRBV7-2,TRBJ2-6,NA,NA,CASSSPGAGWVGANVLTF,TGTGCCAGCAGCTCCCCAGGGGCAGGATGGGTTGGGGCCAACGTCCTGACTTTC
TRBV6-1,TRBJ1-1,NA,once,CASSREPGTEAFF,TGTGCCAGCAGTCGGGAGCCCGGCACTGAAGCTTTCTTT
TRBV29-1,TRBJ1-1,TRBD1,NA,CSVEGNRGRRTEAFF,TGCAGCGTTGAAGGTAATAGGGGGCGAAGGACTGAAGCTTTCTTT
TRBV7-2,TRBJ1-1,TRBD1,large,CASSQGTGVVTEAFF,TGTGCCAGCAGCCAAGGGACAGGGGTAGTCACTGAAGCTTTCTTT
TRBV9,TRBJ2-7,NA,NA,CASSETDRYEQYF,TGTGCCAGCAGCGAAACCGACCGCTACGAGCAGTACTTC
TRBV19,TRBJ1-1,NA,NA,CASNPGAGWGNTEAFF,TGTGCCAGTAATCCAGGGGCAGGGTGGGGGAACACTGAAGCTTTCTTT
TRBV2,TRBJ2-1,TRBD2,once,CASSDGGASGRDEQFF,TGTGCCAGCAGTGATGGCGGCGCTAGCGGGAGGGATGAGCAGTTCTTC
TRBV28,TRBJ1-4,TRBD1,NA,CASSQTGSNEKLFF,TGTGCCAGCAGCCAGACAGGGTCCAATGAAAAACTGTTTTTT
TRBV6-1,TRBJ1-4,TRBD1,NA,CASSLTGGAREKLFF,TGTGCCAGCAGCCTTACAGGGGGCGCGAGGGAAAAACTGTTTTTT
TRBV29-1,TRBJ2-7,NA,NA,CSVVGNFGTQGGEQYF,TGCAGCGTAGTAGGCAATTTTGGGACCCAGGGCGGCGAGCAGTACTTC
TRBV6-1,TRBJ1-4,TRBD1,NA,CASRLPGQLNEKLFF,TGTGCCAGCAGACTCCCGGGACAGCTTAATGAAAAACTGTTTTTT
TRBV7-9,TRBJ2-2,NA,NA,CASSRPVLARTGELFF,TGTGCCAGCAGCCGCCCTGTGCTAGCGCGTACCGGGGAGCTGTTTTTT
TRBV2,TRBJ2-1,TRBD2,NA,CASIRLAGYNEQFF,TGTGCCAGCATTAGGCTAGCGGGGTACAATGAGCAGTTCTTC
TRBV27,TRBJ2-5,NA,NA,CASSSREQQETQYF,TGTGCCAGCAGTTCTCGGGAGCAACAAGAGACCCAGTACTTC
TRBV7-8,TRBJ2-7,TRBD2,NA,CASSLRDAGGNEQYF,TGTGCCAGCAGCTTACGTGACGCGGGAGGGAACGAGCAGTACTTC
TRBV6-1,TRBJ2-2,NA,NA,CASSEIGTAGELFF,TGTGCCAGCAGTGAAATTGGCACAGCCGGGGAGCTGTTTTTT
TRBV14,TRBJ2-1,TRBD2,NA,CASRASGRFEQFF,TGTGCCAGCAGGGCTAGCGGGAGGTTCGAGCAGTTCTTC
TRBV4-2,TRBJ2-2,NA,NA,CASSQDLRGPGELFF,TGTGCCAGCAGCCAAGATCTGAGGGGCCCCGGGGAGCTGTTTTTT
TRBV19,TRBJ1-2,NA,NA,CASSEVANYGYTF,TGTGCCAGCAGTGAGGTGGCTAACTATGGCTACACCTTC
TRBV30,TRBJ2-7,TRBD2,NA,CAWSQGGNSYEQYF,TGTGCCTGGAGCCAGGGAGGGAACTCCTACGAGCAGTACTTC
TRBV4-2,TRBJ1-1,TRBD1,NA,CASSPTGFTEAFF,TGTGCCAGCAGCCCGACAGGGTTCACTGAAGCTTTCTTT
TRBV7-9,TRBJ1-3,NA,NA,CASSLAPGTTGNTIYF,TGTGCCAGCAGCTTAGCTCCGGGAACAACTGGAAACACCATATATTTT
TRBV7-6,TRBJ1-1,NA,once,CASSLEQNTEAFF,TGTGCCAGCAGCTTAGAACAGAACACTGAAGCTTTCTTT